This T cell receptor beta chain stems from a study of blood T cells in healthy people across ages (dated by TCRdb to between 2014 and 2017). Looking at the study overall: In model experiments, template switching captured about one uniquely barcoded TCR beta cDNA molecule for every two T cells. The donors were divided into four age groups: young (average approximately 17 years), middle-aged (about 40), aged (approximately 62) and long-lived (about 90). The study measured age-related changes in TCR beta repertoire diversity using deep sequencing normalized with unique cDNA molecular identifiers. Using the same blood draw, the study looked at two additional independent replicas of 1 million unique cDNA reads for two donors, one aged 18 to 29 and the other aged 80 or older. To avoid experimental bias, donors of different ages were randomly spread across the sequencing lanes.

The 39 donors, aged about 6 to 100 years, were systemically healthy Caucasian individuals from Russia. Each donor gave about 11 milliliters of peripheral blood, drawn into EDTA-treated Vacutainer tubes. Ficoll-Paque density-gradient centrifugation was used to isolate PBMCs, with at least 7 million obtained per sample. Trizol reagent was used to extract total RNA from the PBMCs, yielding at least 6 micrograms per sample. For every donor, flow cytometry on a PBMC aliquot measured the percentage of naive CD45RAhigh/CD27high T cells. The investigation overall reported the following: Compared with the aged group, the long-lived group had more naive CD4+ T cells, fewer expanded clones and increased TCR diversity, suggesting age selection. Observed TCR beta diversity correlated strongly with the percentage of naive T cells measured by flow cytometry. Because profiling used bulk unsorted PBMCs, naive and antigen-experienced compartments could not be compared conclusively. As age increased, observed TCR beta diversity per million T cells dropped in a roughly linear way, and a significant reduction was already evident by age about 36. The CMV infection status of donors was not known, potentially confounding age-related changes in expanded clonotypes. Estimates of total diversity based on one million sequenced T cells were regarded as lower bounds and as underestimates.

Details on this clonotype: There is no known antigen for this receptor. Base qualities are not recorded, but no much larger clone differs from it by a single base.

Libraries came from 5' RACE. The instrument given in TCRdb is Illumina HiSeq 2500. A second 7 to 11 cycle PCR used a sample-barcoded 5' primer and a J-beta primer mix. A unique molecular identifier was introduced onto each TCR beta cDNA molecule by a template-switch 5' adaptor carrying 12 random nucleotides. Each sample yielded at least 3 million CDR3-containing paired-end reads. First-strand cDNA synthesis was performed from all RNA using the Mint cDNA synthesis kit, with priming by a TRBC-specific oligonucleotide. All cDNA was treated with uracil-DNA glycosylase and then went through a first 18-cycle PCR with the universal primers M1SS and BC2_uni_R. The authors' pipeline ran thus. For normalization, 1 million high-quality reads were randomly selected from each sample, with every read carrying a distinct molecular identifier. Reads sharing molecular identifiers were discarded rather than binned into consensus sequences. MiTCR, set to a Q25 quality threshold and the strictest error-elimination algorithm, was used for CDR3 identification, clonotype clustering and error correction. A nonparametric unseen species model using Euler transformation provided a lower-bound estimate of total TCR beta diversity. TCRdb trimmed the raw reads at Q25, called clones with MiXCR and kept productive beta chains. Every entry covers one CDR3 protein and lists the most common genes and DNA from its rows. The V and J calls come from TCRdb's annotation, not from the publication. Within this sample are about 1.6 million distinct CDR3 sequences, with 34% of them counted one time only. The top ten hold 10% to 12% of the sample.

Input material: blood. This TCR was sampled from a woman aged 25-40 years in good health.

The CDR3 region reads CASSEVGGNTEAFF. The nucleotides read TGTGCCAGCAGTGAAGTCGGGGGGAACACTGAAGCTTTCTTT. The V and J segments used are TRBV6-1 and TRBJ1-1, and possibly TRBD1, on 5 matching bases. The germline V gene specifies MNHNS as CDR1 and SASEGT as CDR2. V gives up 1 base and J gives up 1 base, and the segment between their germline ends measures 7 bases. The CDR3 contains 14 residues, cysteine and phenylalanine counted. The only DNA kept is the CDR3, 42 bases in frame from the first base.